This TCR beta chain originates from a study of CD8 T cells in Susac syndrome. cDNA came from about 0.5 to 1 ug RNA primed by random hexamers. TCRdb reprocessed the immunoSEQ multiplex PCR reads via MiXCR and lists one record per CDR3 protein. The table has 150,000 to 200,000 distinct CDR3 sequences, roughly 94% seen once. CDR1 LGHDT and CDR2 YNNKEL come from the germline V gene (reference sequence). The CDR3 runs to 15 residues. Trimming at V came to 3 bases and at J to 9 bases, leaving 5 bases not matched to a gene. The chain is built from TRBV3-1 and TRBJ2-3; TRBD2 matches at 14 bases. The sample taken for sequencing was CD4+ T cells from PBMCs. This TCR derives from a human donor with Susac syndrome. This chain's CDR3 is CASSQGLAGERTQYF. Written as DNA, the CDR3 is TGTGCCAGCAGCCAGGGACTAGCGGGGGAACGGACGCAGTATTTT.